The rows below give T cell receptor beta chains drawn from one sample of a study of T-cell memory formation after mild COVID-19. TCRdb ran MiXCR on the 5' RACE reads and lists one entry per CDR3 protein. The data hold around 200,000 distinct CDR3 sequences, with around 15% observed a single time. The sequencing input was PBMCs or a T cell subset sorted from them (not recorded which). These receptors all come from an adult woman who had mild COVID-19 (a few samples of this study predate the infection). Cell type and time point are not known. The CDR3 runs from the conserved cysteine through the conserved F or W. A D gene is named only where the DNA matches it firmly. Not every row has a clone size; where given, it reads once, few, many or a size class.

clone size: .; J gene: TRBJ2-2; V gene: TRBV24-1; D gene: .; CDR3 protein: CAASGDPTGELFF; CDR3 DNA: TGTGCCGCGAGCGGAGATCCCACCGGGGAGCTGTTTTTT
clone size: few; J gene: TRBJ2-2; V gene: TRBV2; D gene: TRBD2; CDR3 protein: CASRGEGSTGELFF; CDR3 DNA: TGTGCCAGCAGGGGGGAGGGCTCCACCGGGGAGCTGTTTTTT
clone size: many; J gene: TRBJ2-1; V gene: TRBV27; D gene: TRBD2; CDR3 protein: CASSSRLAAYNEQFF; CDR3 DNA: TGTGCCAGCAGTTCCCGACTAGCAGCATACAATGAGCAGTTCTTC
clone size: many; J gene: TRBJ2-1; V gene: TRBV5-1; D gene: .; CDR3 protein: CASSLGPGQANEQFF; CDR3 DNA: TGCGCCAGCAGCTTGGGGCCGGGCCAAGCAAATGAGCAGTTCTTC
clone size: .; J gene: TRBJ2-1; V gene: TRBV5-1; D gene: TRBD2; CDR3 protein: CASSTGTNGASNEQFF; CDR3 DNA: TGCGCCAGCAGCACCGGGACTAATGGGGCTTCCAATGAGCAGTTCTTC
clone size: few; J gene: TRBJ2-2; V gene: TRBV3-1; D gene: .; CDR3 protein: CASSHQGRSGELFF; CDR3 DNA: TGTGCCAGCAGCCATCAGGGAAGATCCGGGGAGCTGTTTTTT
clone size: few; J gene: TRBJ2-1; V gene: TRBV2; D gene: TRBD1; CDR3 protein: CASSALRQGNEQFF; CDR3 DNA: TGTGCCAGCAGCGCGTTAAGACAGGGGAATGAGCAGTTCTTC
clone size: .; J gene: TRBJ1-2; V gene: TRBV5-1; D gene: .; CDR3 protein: CASRAEANYGYTF; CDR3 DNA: TGCGCCAGCAGGGCAGAAGCTAACTATGGCTACACCTTC
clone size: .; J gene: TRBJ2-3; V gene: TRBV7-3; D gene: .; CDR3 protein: CASSLGISTDTQYF; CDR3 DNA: TGTGCCAGCAGCTTAGGTATTTCAACAGATACGCAGTATTTT
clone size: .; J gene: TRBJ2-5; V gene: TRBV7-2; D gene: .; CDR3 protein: CASSLGLARGIQETQYF; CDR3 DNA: TGTGCCAGCAGCTTAGGCCTCGCGAGAGGGATCCAAGAGACCCAGTACTTC
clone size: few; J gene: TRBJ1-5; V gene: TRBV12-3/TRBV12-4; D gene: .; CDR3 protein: CASGAGVNQPQHF; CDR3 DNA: TGTGCCAGCGGGGCAGGGGTCAATCAGCCCCAGCATTTT
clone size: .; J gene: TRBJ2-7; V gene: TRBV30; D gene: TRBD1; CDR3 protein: CAWRRTGVYEQYF; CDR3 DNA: TGTGCCTGGAGAAGGACAGGGGTCTACGAGCAGTACTTC
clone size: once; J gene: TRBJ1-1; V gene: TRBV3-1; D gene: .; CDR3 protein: CASSQGGRNTEAFF; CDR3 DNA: TGTGCCAGCAGCCAAGGCGGCAGAAACACTGAAGCTTTCTTT
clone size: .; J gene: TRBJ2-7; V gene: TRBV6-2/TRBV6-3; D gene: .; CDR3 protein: CASSYALYRSSYEQYF; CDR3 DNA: TGTGCCAGCAGTTATGCCCTCTACCGATCCTCCTACGAGCAGTACTTC
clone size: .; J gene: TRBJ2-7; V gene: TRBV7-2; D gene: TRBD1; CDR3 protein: CASSHGTGDSYEQYF; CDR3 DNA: TGTGCCAGCAGCCATGGGACAGGGGATTCCTACGAGCAGTACTTC
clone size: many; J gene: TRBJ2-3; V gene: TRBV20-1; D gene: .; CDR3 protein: CSAIPPPSTDTQYF; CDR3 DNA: TGCAGTGCTATCCCGCCCCCTAGCACAGATACGCAGTATTTT
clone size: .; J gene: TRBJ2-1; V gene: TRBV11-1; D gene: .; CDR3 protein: CASSHRGAGIDEQFF; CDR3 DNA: TGTGCCAGCAGCCACCGGGGGGCGGGTATCGATGAGCAGTTCTTC
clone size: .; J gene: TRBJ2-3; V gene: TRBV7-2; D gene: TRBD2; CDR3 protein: CASKSLAGGSWDTQYF; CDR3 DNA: TGTGCCAGCAAGAGTTTAGCGGGAGGGTCTTGGGATACGCAGTATTTT
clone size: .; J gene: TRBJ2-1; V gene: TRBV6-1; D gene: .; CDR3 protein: CASSERGPYEQFF; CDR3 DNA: TGTGCCAGCAGTGAGAGAGGGCCGTATGAGCAGTTCTTC
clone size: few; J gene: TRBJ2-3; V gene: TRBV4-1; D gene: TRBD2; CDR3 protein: CASSPSGLAGADTDTQYF; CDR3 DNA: TGCGCCAGCAGCCCAAGTGGACTAGCGGGGGCCGACACAGATACGCAGTATTTT
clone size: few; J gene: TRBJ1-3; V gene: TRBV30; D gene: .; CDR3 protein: CAWASGNTIYF; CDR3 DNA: TGTGCCTGGGCCTCTGGAAACACCATATATTTT
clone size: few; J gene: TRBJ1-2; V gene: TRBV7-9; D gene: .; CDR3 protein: CAGSLKGNYGYTF; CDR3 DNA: TGTGCCGGCAGCTTAAAGGGAAACTATGGCTACACCTTC
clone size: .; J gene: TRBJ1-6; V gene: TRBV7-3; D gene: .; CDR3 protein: CASSLNGATRSSPLHF; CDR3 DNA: TGTGCCAGCAGCTTAAATGGAGCCACGAGGAGTTCACCCCTCCACTTT
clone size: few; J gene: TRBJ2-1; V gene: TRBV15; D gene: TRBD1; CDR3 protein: CATSRETGGYNEQFF; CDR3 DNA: TGTGCCACCAGCAGAGAGACAGGGGGCTACAATGAGCAGTTCTTC
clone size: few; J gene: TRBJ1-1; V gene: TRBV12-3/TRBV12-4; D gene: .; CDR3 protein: CASRRRGMRTEAFF; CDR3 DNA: TGTGCCAGCAGACGCAGAGGCATGAGGACTGAAGCTTTCTTT
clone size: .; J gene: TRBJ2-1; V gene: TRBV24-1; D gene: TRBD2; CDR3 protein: CATSSKGTSGSGEQFF; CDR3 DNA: TGTGCCACCAGTTCTAAAGGGACTAGCGGGAGTGGAGAGCAGTTCTTC
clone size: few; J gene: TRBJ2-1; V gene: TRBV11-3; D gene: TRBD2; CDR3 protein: CASSSGLAGVLDEQFF; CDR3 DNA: TGTGCCAGCAGCTCGGGACTAGCGGGGGTGCTCGATGAGCAGTTCTTC
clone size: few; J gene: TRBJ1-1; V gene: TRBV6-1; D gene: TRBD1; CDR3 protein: CASSEPRDRVKTEAFF; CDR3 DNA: TGTGCCAGCAGTGAGCCCCGAGACAGGGTGAAGACTGAAGCTTTCTTT
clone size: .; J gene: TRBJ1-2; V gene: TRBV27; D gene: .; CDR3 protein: CASGYLTGAGGYTF; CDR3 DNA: TGTGCCAGCGGTTACTTAACGGGGGCGGGTGGCTACACCTTC
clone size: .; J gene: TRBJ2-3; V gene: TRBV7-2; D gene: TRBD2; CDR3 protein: CASRTYLAGGADTQYF; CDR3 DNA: TGTGCCAGCAGAACTTACCTAGCGGGAGGGGCAGATACGCAGTATTTT
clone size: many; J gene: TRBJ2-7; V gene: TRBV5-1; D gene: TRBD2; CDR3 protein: CASRSVTTGGFEQYF; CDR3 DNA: TGCGCCAGCAGGAGTGTTACGACGGGGGGATTCGAGCAGTACTTC
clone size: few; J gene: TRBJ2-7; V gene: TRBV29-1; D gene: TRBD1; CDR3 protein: CSAETGATYEQYF; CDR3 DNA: TGCAGCGCCGAGACAGGGGCCACGTACGAGCAGTACTTC
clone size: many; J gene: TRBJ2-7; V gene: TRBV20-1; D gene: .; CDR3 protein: CSARGKAYEQYF; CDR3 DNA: TGCAGTGCTAGGGGCAAGGCCTACGAGCAGTACTTC
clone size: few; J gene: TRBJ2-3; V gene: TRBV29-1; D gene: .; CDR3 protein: CSVEQTGGRTDTQYF; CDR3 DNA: TGCAGCGTTGAACAGACAGGCGGCAGGACAGATACGCAGTATTTT
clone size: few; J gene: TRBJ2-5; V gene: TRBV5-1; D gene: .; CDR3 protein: CASSLGEGLETQYF; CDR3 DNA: TGCGCCAGCAGCTTGGGAGAGGGCTTGGAGACCCAGTACTTC
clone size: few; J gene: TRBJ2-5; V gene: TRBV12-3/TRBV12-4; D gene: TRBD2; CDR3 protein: CASSWAGGPETQYF; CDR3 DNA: TGTGCCAGCAGTTGGGCGGGGGGGCCGGAGACCCAGTACTTC
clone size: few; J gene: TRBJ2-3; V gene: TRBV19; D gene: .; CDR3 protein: CASTEEAGTDTQYF; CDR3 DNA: TGTGCCAGTACAGAGGAGGCGGGCACAGATACGCAGTATTTT
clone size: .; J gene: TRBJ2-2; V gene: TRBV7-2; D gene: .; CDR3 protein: CASSLRRKAGELFF; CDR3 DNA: TGTGCCAGCAGCTTAAGGCGCAAGGCCGGGGAGCTGTTTTTT